These 8 T cell receptor beta chains were all obtained from the same sample, sequenced in a study of T cells in Graves' hyperthyroidism and ophthalmopathy. From RNA transcripts, TCR beta CDR3 regions were amplified. Using the HTBI primer set, a first-round RT-PCR was run on the TCR CDR3. MiXCR, run by TCRdb on the multiplex PCR reads, gives a single entry per CDR3 protein. The sample lists under 700,000 distinct CDR3 sequences, just over 45% occurring once. Sequenced input: peripheral blood or thyroid tissue (not recorded which). These receptors all stem from a young woman with Graves' hyperthyroidism.

As for this clonotype: Because the CDR3's place on the DNA is in doubt, the DNA is left out and the CDR3 is given as listed by TCRdb. V is TRBV7-9 and J is TRBJ2-7; no check of the table's D call, TRBD2, against the DNA was made. The germline V gene encodes CDR1 SEHNR and CDR2 FQNEAQ (reference sequence). Both ends counted, the CDR3 spans 17 residues. CDR3 residues: CASSLWASGSWSYEQNF.

Details on this clonotype: At one end the junction does not follow the germline gene, possibly because of a read error. The rearrangement links TRBV7-2 to TRBJ1-2; 10 bases agree with TRBD1. The CDR3 contains 14 residues. The germline gives CDR1 SGHTA, CDR2 FQGNSA. The CDR3 bases are TGTGCCGGCAGCTTAGCGGGGACAGGGGATGGCTACACCTTC. It codes for CAGSLAGTGDGYTF.

The chain carries TRBV7-9 and TRBJ2-2; no definite D call. The CDR3 totals 12 residues. Deletions cut 6 bases from V and 4 bases from J, with 6 bases between. The germline V gene encodes CDR1 SEHNR and CDR2 FQNEAQ (reference sequence). CDR3: CASSWGTGELFF. In nucleotides, the CDR3 is TGTGCCAGCAGTTGGGGCACCGGGGAGCTGTTTTTT.

This sequence joins TRBV7-3 and TRBJ2-3; no reliable D call. The CDR3 consists of 17 residues. Germline V gene lookup returns CDR1 SGHTA and CDR2 FQGTGA. Trimming took 2 bases from V and 2 from J, leaving 17 bases between them. DNA for the CDR3: TGTGCCAGCAGCTTAGCCGCAGGACCCCTCCCCACAGATACGCAGTATTTT. Translated, it gives CASSLAAGPLPTDTQYF.

This clonotype was detected only once. This chain joins TRBV29-1 and TRBJ2-5; 7 positions agree with TRBD1. Trimming cost V 4 bases and J 5 bases; bases outside gene matches: 7. The CDR3 totals 13 residues. Germline loops: CDR1 SQVTM, CDR2 ANQGSEA. The CDR3 protein is CSVARQGVETQYF. The CDR3, as DNA: TGCAGCGTTGCTAGACAGGGAGTGGAGACCCAGTACTTC.

This chain joins TRBV7-2 and TRBJ1-6; 8 positions match TRBD1. The junction had 6 bases not matched to a gene; V was cut back by 5 bases and J by 0 bases. This CDR3 contains 17 residues. Germline V gives CDR1 SGHTA, CDR2 FQGNSA. The CDR3 nucleotides read TGTGCCAGCAGCCCAAGACAGGGGAGCTCCTATAATTCACCCCTCCACTTT. Translation gives CASSPRQGSSYNSPLHF. The complete variable domain, with remaining parts taken from reference TRBV7-2 and TRBJ1-6, reads GAGVSQSPSNKVTEKGKDVELRCDPISGHTALYWYRQSLGQGLEFLIYFQGNSAPDKSGLPSDRFSAERTGGSVSTLTIQRTQQEDSAVYLCASSPRQGSSYNSPLHFGNGTRLTVT.

This clonotype came up many times. CDR3 sequence (DNA): TGCAGCGTTGAAGCGGGGGCGGGTACCGGGGAGCTGTTTTTT. Translated: CSVEAGAGTGELFF. The J gene is TRBJ2-2, the V gene TRBV29-1; D is possibly TRBD1 or TRBD2 (6 bases each). Looked up from germline, CDR1 is SQVTM and CDR2 is ANQGSEA. Trimming took 1 base from V and 5 from J, leaving 11 bases between them. This CDR3 comprises 14 residues.

This chain joins TRBV24-1 and TRBJ1-2; 10 nucleotides align to TRBD1. V lost 9 bases and J lost 3; bases outside the gene matches: 9. There are 15 residues in the CDR3. CDR1 is KGHDR, CDR2 SFDVKD, per germline. The CDR3, as DNA: TGTGCCACCCCTCCTAGGACAGGGGGGCACTATGGCTACACCTTC. Translating gives CATPPRTGGHYGYTF.